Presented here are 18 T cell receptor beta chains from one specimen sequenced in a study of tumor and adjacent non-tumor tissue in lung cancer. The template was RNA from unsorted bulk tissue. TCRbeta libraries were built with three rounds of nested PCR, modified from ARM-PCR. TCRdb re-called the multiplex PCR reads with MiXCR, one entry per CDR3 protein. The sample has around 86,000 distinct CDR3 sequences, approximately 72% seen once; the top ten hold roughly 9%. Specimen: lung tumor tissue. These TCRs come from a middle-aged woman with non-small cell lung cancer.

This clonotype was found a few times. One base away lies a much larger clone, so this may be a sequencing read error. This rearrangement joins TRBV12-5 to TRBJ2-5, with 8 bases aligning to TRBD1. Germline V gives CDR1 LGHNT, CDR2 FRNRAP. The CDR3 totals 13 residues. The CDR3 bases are TGTGCTAGAGGTTTGACAGGGGCGGAGACCCAGTACTTC. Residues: CARGLTGAETQYF. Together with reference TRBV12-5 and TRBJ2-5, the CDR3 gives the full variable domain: DARVTQTPRHKVTEMGQEVTMRCQPILGHNTVFWYRQTMMQGLELLAYFRNRAPLDDSGMPKDRFSAEMPDATLATLKIQPSEPRDSAVYFCARGLTGAETQYFGPGTRLLVL.

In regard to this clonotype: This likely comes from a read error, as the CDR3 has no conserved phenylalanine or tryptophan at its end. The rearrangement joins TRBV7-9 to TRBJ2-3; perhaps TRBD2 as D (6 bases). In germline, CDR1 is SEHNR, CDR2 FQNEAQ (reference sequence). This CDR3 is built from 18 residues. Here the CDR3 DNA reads TGTGCCAGCAGCTATCTTCCTACGCGCGGGCGGGGCACAGATATGCAGTATTGT. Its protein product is CASSYLPTRGRGTDMQYC.

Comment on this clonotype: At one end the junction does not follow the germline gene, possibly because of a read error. CDR3 sequence reads: CANNPGQGYYEQYF. CDR3 nucleotide sequence: TGTGCCAACAACCCAGGACAGGGGTACTACGAGCAATACTTC. V usage is TRBV11-1 and J usage is TRBJ2-7; 9 positions match TRBD1. Germline loops: CDR1 SGHAT, CDR2 FQDESV (reference sequence). The CDR3 loop spans 14 amino acids.

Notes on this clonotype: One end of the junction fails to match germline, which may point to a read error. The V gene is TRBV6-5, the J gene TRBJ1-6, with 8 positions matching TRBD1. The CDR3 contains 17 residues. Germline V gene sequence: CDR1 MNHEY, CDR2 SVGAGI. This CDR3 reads CASSYSRGRLGDSLLHF. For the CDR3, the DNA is TGTGCCAGCAGTTACAGCAGGGGGCGGCTAGGAGATTCACTCCTCCATTTT.

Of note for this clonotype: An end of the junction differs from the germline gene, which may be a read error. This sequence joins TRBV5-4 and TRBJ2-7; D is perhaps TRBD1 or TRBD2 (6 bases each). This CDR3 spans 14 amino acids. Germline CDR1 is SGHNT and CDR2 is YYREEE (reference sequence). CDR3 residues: CGSSIWGAELEQYF. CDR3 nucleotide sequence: TGTGGCAGCAGTATCTGGGGGGCCGAGTTGGAGCAGTACTTC.

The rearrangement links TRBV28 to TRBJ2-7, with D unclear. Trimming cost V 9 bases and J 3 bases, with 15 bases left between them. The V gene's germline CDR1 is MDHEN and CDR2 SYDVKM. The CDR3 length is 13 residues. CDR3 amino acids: CASRRAGFYEQYF. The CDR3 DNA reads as TGTGCCAGTAGAAGGGCAGGCTTCTACGAGCAGTACTTC.

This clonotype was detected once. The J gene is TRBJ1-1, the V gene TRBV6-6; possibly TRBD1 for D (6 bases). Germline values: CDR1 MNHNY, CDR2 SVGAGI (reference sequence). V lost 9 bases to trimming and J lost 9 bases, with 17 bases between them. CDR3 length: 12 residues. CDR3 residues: CASRTVRSQAFF. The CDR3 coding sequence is TGTGCCAGTAGGACAGTGAGATCCCAAGCTTTCTTT.

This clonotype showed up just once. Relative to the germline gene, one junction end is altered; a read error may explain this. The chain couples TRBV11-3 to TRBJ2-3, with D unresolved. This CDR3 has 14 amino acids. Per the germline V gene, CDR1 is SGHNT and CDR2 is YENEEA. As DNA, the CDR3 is TGTGTCGGCAGCTTCTTGAGTCTCTCAGAAACGCAGTATTTT. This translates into CVGSFLSLSETQYF.

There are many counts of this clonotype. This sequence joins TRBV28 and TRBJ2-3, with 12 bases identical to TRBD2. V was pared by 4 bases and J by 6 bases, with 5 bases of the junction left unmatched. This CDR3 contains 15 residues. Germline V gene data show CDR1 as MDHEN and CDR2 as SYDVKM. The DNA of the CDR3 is TGTGCCAGCAGTTCTCTAGCGGGGGGGAGGGATACGCAGTATTTT. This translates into CASSSLAGGRDTQYF.

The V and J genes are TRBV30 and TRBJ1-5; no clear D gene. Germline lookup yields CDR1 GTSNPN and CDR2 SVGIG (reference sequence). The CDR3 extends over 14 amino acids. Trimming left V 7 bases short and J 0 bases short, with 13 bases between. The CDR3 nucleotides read TGTGCCTTGAGGTGGGAAGCTAGCAATCAGCCCCAGCATTTT. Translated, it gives CALRWEASNQPQHF.

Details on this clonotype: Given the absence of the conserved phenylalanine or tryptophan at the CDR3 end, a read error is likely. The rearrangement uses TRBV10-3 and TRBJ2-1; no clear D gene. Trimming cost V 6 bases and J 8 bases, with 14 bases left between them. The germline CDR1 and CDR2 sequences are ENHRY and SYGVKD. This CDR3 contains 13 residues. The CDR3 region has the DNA TGTGCCATCAGAGGGCCGGCCGAGGATGAGCAGTTCCTC. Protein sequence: CAIRGPAEDEQFL.

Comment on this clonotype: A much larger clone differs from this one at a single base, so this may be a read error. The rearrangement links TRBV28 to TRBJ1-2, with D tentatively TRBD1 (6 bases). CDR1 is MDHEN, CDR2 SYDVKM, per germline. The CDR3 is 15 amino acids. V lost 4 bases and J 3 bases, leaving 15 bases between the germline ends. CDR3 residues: CASSWEGHRDYGYTF. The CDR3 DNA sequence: TGTGCCAGCAGTTGGGAGGGACACAGAGACTATGGCTACACCTTC.

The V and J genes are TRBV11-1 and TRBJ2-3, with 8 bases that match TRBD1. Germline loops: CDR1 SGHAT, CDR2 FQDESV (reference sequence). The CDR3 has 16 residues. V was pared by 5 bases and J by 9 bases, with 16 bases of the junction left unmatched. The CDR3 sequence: CASSLRTGGRVKTQYF. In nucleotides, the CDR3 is TGTGCCAGCAGCCTTCGAACAGGGGGAAGGGTAAAAACGCAGTATTTT.

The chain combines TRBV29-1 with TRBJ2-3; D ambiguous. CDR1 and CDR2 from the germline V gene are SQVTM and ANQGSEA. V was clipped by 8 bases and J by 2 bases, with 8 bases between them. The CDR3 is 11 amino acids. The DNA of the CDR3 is TGCAGCTGCCTGTACACAGATACGCAGTATTTT. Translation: CSCLYTDTQYF.

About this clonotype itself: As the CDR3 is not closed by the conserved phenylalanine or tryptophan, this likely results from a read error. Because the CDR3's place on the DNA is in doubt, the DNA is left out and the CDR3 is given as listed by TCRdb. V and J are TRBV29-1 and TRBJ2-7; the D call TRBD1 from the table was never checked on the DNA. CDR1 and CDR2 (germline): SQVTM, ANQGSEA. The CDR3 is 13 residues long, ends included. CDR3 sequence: CSVAGQGRYEQNS.

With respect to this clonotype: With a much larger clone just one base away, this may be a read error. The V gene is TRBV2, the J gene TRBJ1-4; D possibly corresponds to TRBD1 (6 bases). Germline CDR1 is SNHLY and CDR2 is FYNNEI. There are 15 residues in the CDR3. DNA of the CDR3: TGTACCAGCAGTAGGCAACAGGGTAAAAATGAAAAACTGTTTTTT. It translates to CTSSRQQGKNEKLFF. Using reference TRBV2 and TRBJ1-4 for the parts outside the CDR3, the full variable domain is EPEVTQTPSHQVTQMGQEVILRCVPISNHLYFYWYRQILGQKVEFLVSFYNNEISEKSEIFDDQFSVERPDGSNFTLKIRSTKLEDSAMYFCTSSRQQGKNEKLFFGSGTQLSVL.

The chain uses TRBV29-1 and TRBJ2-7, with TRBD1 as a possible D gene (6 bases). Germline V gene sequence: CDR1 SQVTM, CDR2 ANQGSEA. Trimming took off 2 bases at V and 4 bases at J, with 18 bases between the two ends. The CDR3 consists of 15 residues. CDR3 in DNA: TGCAGCGTTGAAAGCTGGGACAAGGACAAGTACGAGCAGTACTTC. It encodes CSVESWDKDKYEQYF.

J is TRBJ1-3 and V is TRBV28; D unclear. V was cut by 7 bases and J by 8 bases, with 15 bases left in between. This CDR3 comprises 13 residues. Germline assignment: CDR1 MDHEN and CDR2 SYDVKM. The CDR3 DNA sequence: TGTGCCAGCACCACCCTGGACCTGTACACCATATATTTT. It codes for CASTTLDLYTIYF.